Presented here are 20 T cell receptor beta chains from one specimen sequenced in a study of blood T cell repertoires in COVID-19. TCRdb keeps only in-frame clones here, not all; method: immunoSEQ multiplex PCR. The table lists approximately 260,000 clones, approximately 90% of them singletons, with roughly 3.7% in the top ten. The specimen sequenced was peripheral blood. The receptors were sampled from a middle-aged woman with acute or convalescent COVID-19.

The CDR3: CASNIASVEAFF. The DNA for the CDR3 is TGTGCCAGCAACATCGCTTCCGTTGAAGCTTTCTTT. The rearrangement joins TRBV5-6 to TRBJ1-1; no firm D call. The germline V and J ends were trimmed by 6 bases and 7 bases, with 13 bases remaining between them. Germline CDR1 and CDR2: SGHDT and YYEEEE. The CDR3 is 12 residues long.

V usage is TRBV6-5 and J usage is TRBJ2-2; 10 bases are shared with TRBD2. CDR1 is MNHEY, CDR2 SVGAGI, per germline. The J segment lost 5 bases and the V segment lost 8 bases, leaving 5 bases of the junction unmatched. The CDR3 spans 14 residues. This CDR3 reads CASSSGGNTGELFF. CDR3 nucleotide sequence: TGTGCCAGCTCTAGCGGGGGTAATACCGGGGAGCTGTTTTTT.

This chain connects TRBV4-1 to TRBJ1-5, with TRBD1 matching over 10 bases. The CDR3 is made up of 19 amino acids. The V gene's germline CDR1 is MGHRA and CDR2 YSYEKL. J was trimmed by 4 bases and V by 3 bases; bases with no gene match: 15. For the CDR3, the DNA is TGCGCCAGCAGCCATGCGACAGGGGGCTTCATTCTTTGGAATCAGCCCCAGCATTTT. Translated, it gives CASSHATGGFILWNQPQHF.

The chain links TRBV5-1 to TRBJ1-1, with TRBD1 as a possible D gene (5 bases). V gave up 4 bases and J gave up 1 base, with 14 bases separating them. Germline values: CDR1 SGHRS, CDR2 YFSETQ. The length of the CDR3 is 15 residues. The chain's CDR3 is CASSIPRDGNTEAFF. Here the CDR3 DNA reads TGCGCCAGCAGCATCCCCAGGGATGGGAACACTGAAGCTTTCTTT.

The chain combines TRBV27 with TRBJ2-5; D perhaps matches TRBD1 (6 bases). Germline V lookup: CDR1 MNHEY, CDR2 SMNVEV (reference sequence). This CDR3 comprises 14 residues. V lost 5 bases, J lost 1 base, and 11 bases lay in between. In nucleotides, the CDR3 is TGTGCCAGCAGTCCGGGACAACTCCAAGAGACCCAGTACTTC. Translated: CASSPGQLQETQYF.

The CDR3 spells CASSFSGQGVYGYTF. In nucleotides, the CDR3 is TGTGCCAGCAGCTTCTCCGGACAGGGAGTGTACGGCTACACCTTC. The chain carries TRBV5-8 and TRBJ1-2; 8 bases fit TRBD1. Trimming at V came to 2 bases and at J to 8 bases, leaving 11 bases not matched to a gene. The CDR3 loop spans 15 amino acids. Looked up from germline, CDR1 is SGHTS and CDR2 is YDEGEE. Full variable domain (rest looked up from reference TRBV5-8 and TRBJ1-2): EAGVTQSPTHLIKTRGQQATLRCSPISGHTSVYWYQQALGLGLQFLLWYDEGEERNRGNFPPRFSGRQFPNYSSELNVNALELEDSALYLCASSFSGQGVYGYTFGSGTRLTVV.

The gene calls are TRBV7-3 and TRBJ2-3, with a weak D call TRBD2 (5 bases). The CDR3 covers 14 residues. CDR1 is SGHTA, CDR2 FQGTGA, per germline. Trimming took 4 bases from V and 3 from J, leaving 11 bases between them. DNA for the CDR3: TGTGCCAGCAGCTCCGGAGCGGAAACAGATACGCAGTATTTT. Protein sequence: CASSSGAETDTQYF.

This chain joins TRBV6-2 or TRBV6-3 and TRBJ2-7, with D maybe TRBD2 (5 bases). The V and J ends lost 5 bases and 3 bases respectively, with 17 bases between them. This CDR3 is 15 amino acids long. Germline V gene lookup returns CDR1 MNHEY and CDR2 SVGEGT. The CDR3 DNA is TGTGCCAGCAGTCTCGGGCCGAGAGGGAACTACGAGCAGTACGTC. Translated: CASSLGPRGNYEQYV.

This clone was seen a single time. The chain joins TRBV19 to TRBJ2-1, with D maybe TRBD2 (6 bases). From germline, CDR1 is LNHDA and CDR2 SQIVND (reference sequence). V was cut by 5 bases and J by 0 bases, with 11 bases left in between. This CDR3 has 15 residues. The CDR3 bases are TGTGCCAGTAGTCAACGGGGGAGCTCCTACAATGAGCAGTTCTTC. Translating it yields CASSQRGSSYNEQFF.

The chain employs TRBV4-1 and TRBJ1-3, with a tentative D call TRBD1 (5 bases). Germline values: CDR1 MGHRA, CDR2 YSYEKL. CDR3 length: 16 residues. Trimming shortened V by 5 bases and J by 0 bases, and 14 bases separated the two germline ends. In DNA, the CDR3 is TGCGCCAGCAGCGCCTTACCAGGGTTCTCTGGAAACACCATATATTTT. Residues: CASSALPGFSGNTIYF.

The V call is TRBV24-1, the J call TRBJ1-5; D may be TRBD1 (5 bases). Trimming stripped 1 base from V and 1 base from J, with 10 bases between. Germline V gene sequence: CDR1 KGHDR, CDR2 SFDVKD. The CDR3 runs 16 residues. CDR3 sequence reads: CATSDLGEESNQPQHF. The CDR3 coding sequence is TGTGCCACCAGTGATTTAGGGGAAGAGAGCAATCAGCCCCAGCATTTT.

This chain joins TRBV4-1 and TRBJ2-3; 10 positions match TRBD2. Per germline, CDR1 MGHRA and CDR2 YSYEKL. CDR3 length: 17 amino acids. V dropped 0 bases and J dropped 6; count of bases not matched to a gene: 9. For the CDR3, the DNA is TGCGCCAGCAGCCAAGAGGTCCAGCGGGGGGGCCTGGATACGCAGTATTTT. Residues: CASSQEVQRGGLDTQYF.

The genes are TRBV2 and TRBJ2-7; a weak D match, TRBD1 (6 bases). Trimming took off 2 bases at V and 0 bases at J, with 14 bases between the two ends. The germline CDR1 and CDR2 sequences are SNHLY and FYNNEI. CDR3 length: 16 amino acids. CDR3 nucleotides: TGTGCCAGCAGTGAAAGGGAAGACAGGCTCTCCTACGAGCAGTACGTC. This translates into CASSEREDRLSYEQYV.

The chain employs TRBV30 and TRBJ1-4, with D perhaps matching TRBD1 (6 bases). Trimming took off 5 bases at V and 4 bases at J, with 17 bases between the two ends. CDR1 is GTSNPN, CDR2 SVGIG, per germline (reference sequence). The CDR3 is 15 residues long. CDR3 amino acids: CAWGRGQGSNEKLFF. The DNA of the CDR3 is TGTGCCTGGGGCCGTGGGCAGGGGAGTAATGAAAAACTGTTTTTT.

This chain uses TRBV9 with TRBJ1-1; perhaps TRBD1 as D (6 bases). V gave up 4 bases and J gave up 4 bases, with 11 bases separating them. The CDR3 extends over 13 amino acids. Germline CDR1 is SGDLS and CDR2 is YYNGEE. The DNA of the CDR3 is TGTGCCAGCAGCACAGGGAGATCCACTGAAGCTTTCTTT. This codes for CASSTGRSTEAFF.

CDR3 amino acids: CASSLTGGFTEAFF. As DNA, the CDR3 is TGCGCCAGCAGCTTGACAGGGGGCTTCACTGAAGCTTTCTTT. V usage is TRBV5-1 and J usage is TRBJ1-1; 9 bases align to TRBD1. V was pared by 1 base and J by 4 bases, with 2 bases of the junction left unmatched. Germline V lookup: CDR1 SGHRS, CDR2 YFSETQ. There are 14 residues in the CDR3.

This chain connects TRBV6-4 to TRBJ2-3, with D possibly matching TRBD2 (5 bases). From germline, CDR1 is MRHNA and CDR2 SNTAGT. V lost 2 bases to trimming and J lost 4 bases, with 13 bases between them. This CDR3 has 15 residues. CDR3 protein: CASSDGSSGADTQYF. The CDR3 DNA reads as TGTGCCAGCAGTGACGGTAGCAGCGGCGCAGATACGCAGTATTTT.

The J gene is TRBJ1-5, the V gene TRBV28; a possible D gene is TRBD1 (6 bases). From germline, CDR1 is MDHEN and CDR2 SYDVKM. The CDR3 is made up of 14 amino acids. The ends were cut back, 8 bases at V and 7 bases at J, with 18 bases in the middle. This chain's CDR3 is CASVIGGGGQPQHF. The CDR3 DNA follows: TGTGCCAGCGTTATCGGGGGGGGCGGACAGCCCCAGCATTTT.

This chain connects TRBV27 to TRBJ2-2; D perhaps matches TRBD1 (5 bases). V dropped 4 bases and J dropped 3 bases, with 6 bases sitting between them. Looked up from germline, CDR1 is MNHEY and CDR2 is SMNVEV (reference sequence). This CDR3 comprises 13 residues. The CDR3 reads CASSSRDTGELFF. CDR3 DNA sequence: TGTGCCAGCAGTTCCAGGGACACCGGGGAGCTGTTTTTT.

The genes are TRBV5-1 and TRBJ2-5; 9 positions agree with TRBD1. In germline, CDR1 is SGHRS, CDR2 YFSETQ. This CDR3 has 21 amino acids. Trimming took 4 bases from V and 0 from J; bases not matched to a gene: 22. The DNA of the CDR3 is TGCGCCAGCAGCCCGCTCCCCGCCGGGACAGGGTCCCCACCCTACCAAGAGACCCAGTACTTC. This codes for CASSPLPAGTGSPPYQETQYF.